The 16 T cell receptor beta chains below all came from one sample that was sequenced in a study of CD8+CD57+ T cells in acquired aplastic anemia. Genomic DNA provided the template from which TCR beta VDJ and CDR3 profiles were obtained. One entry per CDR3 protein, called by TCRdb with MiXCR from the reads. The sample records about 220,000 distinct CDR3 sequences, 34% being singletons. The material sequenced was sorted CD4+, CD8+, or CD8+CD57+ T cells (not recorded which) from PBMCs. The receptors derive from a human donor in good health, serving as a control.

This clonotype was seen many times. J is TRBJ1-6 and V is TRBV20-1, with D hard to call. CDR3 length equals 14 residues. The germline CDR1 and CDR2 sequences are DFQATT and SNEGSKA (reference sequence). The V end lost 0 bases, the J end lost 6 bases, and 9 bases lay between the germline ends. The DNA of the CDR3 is TGCAGTGCTAGAGATATGGCAGCTAATTCACCCCTCCACTTT. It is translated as CSARDMAANSPLHF.

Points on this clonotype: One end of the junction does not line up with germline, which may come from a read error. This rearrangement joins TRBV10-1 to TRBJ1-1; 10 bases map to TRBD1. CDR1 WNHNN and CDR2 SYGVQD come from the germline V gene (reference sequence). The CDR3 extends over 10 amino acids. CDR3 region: CARGRDRGDF. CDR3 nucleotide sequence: TGCGCCAGAGGGAGGGACAGGGGCGATTTT.

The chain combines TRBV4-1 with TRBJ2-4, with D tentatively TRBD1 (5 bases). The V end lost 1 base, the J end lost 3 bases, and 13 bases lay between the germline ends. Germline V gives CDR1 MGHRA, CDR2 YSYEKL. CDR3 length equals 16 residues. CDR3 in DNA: TGCGCCAGCAGCCAAGCACAGGACCCTATCAAAAACATTCAGTACTTC. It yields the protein CASSQAQDPIKNIQYF.

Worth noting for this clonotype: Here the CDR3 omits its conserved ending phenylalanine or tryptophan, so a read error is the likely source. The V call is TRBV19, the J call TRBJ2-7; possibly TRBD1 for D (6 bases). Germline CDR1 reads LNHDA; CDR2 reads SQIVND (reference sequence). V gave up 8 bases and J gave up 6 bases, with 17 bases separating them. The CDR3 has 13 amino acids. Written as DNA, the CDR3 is TGTGCCAGTCGCGTCCGATTGGGGGCCGAGCAGTACTCC. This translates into CASRVRLGAEQYS.

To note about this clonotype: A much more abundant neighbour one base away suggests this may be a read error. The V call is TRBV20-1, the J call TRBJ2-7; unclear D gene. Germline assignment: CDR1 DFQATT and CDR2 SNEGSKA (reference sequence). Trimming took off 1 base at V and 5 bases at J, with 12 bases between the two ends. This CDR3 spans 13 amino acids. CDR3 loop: CSARANRRDEQYF. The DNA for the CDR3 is TGCAGTGCTAGAGCTAACAGAAGGGACGAGCAGTACTTC.

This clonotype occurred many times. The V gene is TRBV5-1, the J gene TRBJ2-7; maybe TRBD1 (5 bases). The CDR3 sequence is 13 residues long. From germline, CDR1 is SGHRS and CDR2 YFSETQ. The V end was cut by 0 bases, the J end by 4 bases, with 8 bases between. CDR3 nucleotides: TGCGCCAGCAGCTTGGTAGGGGATTACGAGCAGTACTTC. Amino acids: CASSLVGDYEQYF.

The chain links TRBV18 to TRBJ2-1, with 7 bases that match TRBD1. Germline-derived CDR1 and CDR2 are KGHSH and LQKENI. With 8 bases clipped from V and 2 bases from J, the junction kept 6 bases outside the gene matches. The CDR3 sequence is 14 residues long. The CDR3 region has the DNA TGTGCCAGCCGGGGACAGTCTGCCTACAATGAGCAGTTCTTC. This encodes CASRGQSAYNEQFF.

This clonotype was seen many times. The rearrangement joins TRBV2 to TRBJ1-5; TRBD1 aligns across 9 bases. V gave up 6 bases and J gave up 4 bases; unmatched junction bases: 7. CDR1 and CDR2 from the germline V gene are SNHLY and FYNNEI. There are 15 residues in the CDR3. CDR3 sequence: CASRGDRAGNQPQHF. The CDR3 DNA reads TGTGCCAGCAGGGGGGACAGGGCAGGTAATCAGCCCCAGCATTTT.

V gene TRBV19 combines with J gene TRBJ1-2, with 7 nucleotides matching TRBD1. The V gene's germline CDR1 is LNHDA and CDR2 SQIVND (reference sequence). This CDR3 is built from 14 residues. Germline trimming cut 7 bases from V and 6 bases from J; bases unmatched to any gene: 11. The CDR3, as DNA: TGTGCCAGTACCACGGCACAGGGGTCCCATGGCTACACCTTC. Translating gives CASTTAQGSHGYTF. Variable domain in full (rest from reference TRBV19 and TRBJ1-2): DGGITQSPKYLFRKEGQNVTLSCEQNLNHDAMYWYRQDPGQGLRLIYYSQIVNDFQKGDIAEGYSVSREKKESFPLTVTSAQKNPTAFYLCASTTAQGSHGYTFGSGTRLTVV.

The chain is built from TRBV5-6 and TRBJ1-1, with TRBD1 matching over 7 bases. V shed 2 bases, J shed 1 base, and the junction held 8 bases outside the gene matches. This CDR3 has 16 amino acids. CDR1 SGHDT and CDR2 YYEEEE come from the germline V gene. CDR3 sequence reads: CASSFLQGSGNTEAFF. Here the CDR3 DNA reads TGTGCCAGCAGCTTCCTACAGGGGTCAGGGAACACTGAAGCTTTCTTT.

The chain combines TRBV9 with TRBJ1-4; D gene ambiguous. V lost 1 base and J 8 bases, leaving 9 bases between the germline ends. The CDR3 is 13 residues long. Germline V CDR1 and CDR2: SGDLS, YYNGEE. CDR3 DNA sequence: TGTGCCAGCAGCGTAAGCCTCGAGGAAAAACTGTTTTTT. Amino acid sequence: CASSVSLEEKLFF.

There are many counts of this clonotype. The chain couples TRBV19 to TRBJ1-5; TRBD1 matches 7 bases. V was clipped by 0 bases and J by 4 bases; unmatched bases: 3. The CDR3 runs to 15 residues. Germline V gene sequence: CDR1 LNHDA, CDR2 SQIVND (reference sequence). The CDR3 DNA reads TGTGCCAGTAGTATAGAGGGACAGAGAAATCAGCCCCAGCATTTT. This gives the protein CASSIEGQRNQPQHF.

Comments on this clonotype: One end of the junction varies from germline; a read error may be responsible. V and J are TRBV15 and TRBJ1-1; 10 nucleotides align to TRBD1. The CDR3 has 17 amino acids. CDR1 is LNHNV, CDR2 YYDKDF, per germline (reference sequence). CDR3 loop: CATCRGGQGRKNTKAFF. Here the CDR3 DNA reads TGTGCCACCTGCAGAGGGGGACAGGGGCGAAAGAACACTAAAGCTTTCTTT.

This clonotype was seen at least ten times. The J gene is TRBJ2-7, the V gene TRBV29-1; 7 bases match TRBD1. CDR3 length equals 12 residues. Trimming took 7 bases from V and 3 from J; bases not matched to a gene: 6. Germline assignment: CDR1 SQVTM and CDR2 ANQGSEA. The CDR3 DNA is TGCAGCGCCCGAAGACAGGGCTACGAGCAGTACTTC. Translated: CSARRQGYEQYF.

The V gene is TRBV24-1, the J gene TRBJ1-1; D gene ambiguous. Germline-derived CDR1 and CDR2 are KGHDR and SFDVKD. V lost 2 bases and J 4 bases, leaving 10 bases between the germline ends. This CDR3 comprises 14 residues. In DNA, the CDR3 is TGTGCCACCAGTGATTCCCGGGCCGTCACTGAAGCTTTCTTT. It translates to CATSDSRAVTEAFF.

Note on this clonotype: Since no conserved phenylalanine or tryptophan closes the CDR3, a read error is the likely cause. The CDR3 DNA follows: TGCAGTGCTAGGGCGACTAGCGGGGGGAGCACAGATACGCAGTATTCT. Translated, it gives CSARATSGGSTDTQYS. The chain couples TRBV20-1 to TRBJ2-3; 13 bases are a match to TRBD2. Trimming removed 3 bases from V and 0 bases from J; junction bases left unmatched: 3. Germline values: CDR1 DFQATT, CDR2 SNEGSKA (reference sequence). This CDR3 is 16 amino acids long.